One sample yielded the 24 T cell receptor beta chains listed below, sequenced in a study of T cells in localized non-small cell lung cancer. Using immunoSEQ multiplex PCR, the repertoire was profiled, and TCRdb retains in-frame clones only, with some absent. The sample comprises around 140,000 clones, roughly 90% of which are singletons, and over 1.5% rests with the top ten. This specimen was peripheral blood, taken before any cancer treatment. These receptors originate from a female donor over 55 with stage I lung adenocarcinoma.

The rearrangement links TRBV5-1 to TRBJ2-4; tentatively, D is TRBD1 (5 bases). V dropped 4 bases and J dropped 0 bases, with 14 bases sitting between them. CDR3 length: 16 residues. CDR1 is SGHRS, CDR2 YFSETQ, per germline. The CDR3 is CASSDQGRRAKNIQYF. The DNA of the CDR3 is TGCGCCAGCAGCGACCAGGGCCGTAGAGCCAAAAACATTCAGTACTTC.

This chain uses TRBV5-1 with TRBJ2-5; maybe TRBD1 (5 bases). Germline loops: CDR1 SGHRS, CDR2 YFSETQ. V lost 4 bases and J 1 base, leaving 14 bases between the germline ends. This CDR3 spans 15 amino acids. CDR3 DNA: TGCGCCAGCAGCCAAGGGGCTGGTGGCCAAGAGACCCAGTACTTC. This codes for CASSQGAGGQETQYF. Supplemented by reference TRBV5-1 and TRBJ2-5, the full variable domain reads KAGVTQTPRYLIKTRGQQVTLSCSPISGHRSVSWYQQTPGQGLQFLFEYFSETQRNKGNFPGRFSGRQFSNSRSEMNVSTLELGDSALYLCASSQGAGGQETQYFGPGTRLLVL.

As for this clone: Other nucleotide sequences from this sample produce the same CDR3. This rearrangement joins TRBV28 to TRBJ2-1; D is perhaps TRBD1 (5 bases). With 4 bases removed from V and 7 bases from J, the gap between germline ends came to 11 bases. The CDR3 runs to 13 residues. The germline V gene encodes CDR1 MDHEN and CDR2 SYDVKM. The CDR3 bases are TGTGCCAGCAGTTGGGGCAGTGGGAATGAGCAGTTCTTC. Translating gives CASSWGSGNEQFF.

Comments on this clone: Other DNA sequences of this sample code for an identical CDR3. The J gene is TRBJ2-1, the V gene TRBV5-1, with 13 bases matching TRBD2. CDR1 is SGHRS, CDR2 YFSETQ, per germline. The V segment lost 4 bases and the J segment 4 bases; nucleotides outside the gene matches: 5. The CDR3 has 16 residues. DNA for the CDR3: TGCGCCAGCAGCCCAGGGACTAGCGGGACTTACAATGAGCAGTTCTTC. Protein: CASSPGTSGTYNEQFF. Filled out from reference TRBV5-1 and TRBJ2-1, the complete variable domain reads KAGVTQTPRYLIKTRGQQVTLSCSPISGHRSVSWYQQTPGQGLQFLFEYFSETQRNKGNFPGRFSGRQFSNSRSEMNVSTLELGDSALYLCASSPGTSGTYNEQFFGPGTRLTVL.

This clone was detected only once. V usage is TRBV28 and J usage is TRBJ2-7, with D uncertain. CDR3 length: 11 residues. Germline CDR1 MDHEN, CDR2 SYDVKM. The germline V and J ends were trimmed by 6 bases and 4 bases, with 7 bases remaining between them. CDR3 sequence reads: CASSDRYEQYF. The CDR3 DNA reads TGTGCCAGCAGCGACCGATACGAGCAGTACTTC.

V gene TRBV7-2 combines with J gene TRBJ2-3, with TRBD2 identical over 7 bases. This CDR3 is built from 16 residues. Germline V gene sequence: CDR1 SGHTA, CDR2 FQGNSA. V shed 5 bases and J 0 bases; nucleotides not matched to a gene: 8. The CDR3 DNA is TGTGCCAGCAGCCCCCCTAGCGGTGCTAGCACAGATACGCAGTATTTT. It translates to CASSPPSGASTDTQYF.

This clone has more than one count but fewer than ten. The chain combines TRBV29-1 with TRBJ2-7; D call uncertain. This CDR3 spans 13 amino acids. Per germline, CDR1 SQVTM and CDR2 ANQGSEA. Deletions cut 7 bases from V and 3 bases from J, with 16 bases between. The CDR3 loop reads CSAARTEGYEQYF. CDR3 DNA: TGCAGCGCCGCCAGGACCGAAGGCTACGAGCAGTACTTC.

This rearrangement joins TRBV28 to TRBJ1-2; D not resolved. The length of the CDR3 is 10 residues. With 10 bases removed from V and 6 bases from J, the gap between germline ends came to 9 bases. Germline CDR1 reads MDHEN; CDR2 reads SYDVKM. DNA of the CDR3: TGTGCCACGAGTCTCGATGGCTACACCTTC. Protein sequence: CATSLDGYTF.

V is TRBV18 and J is TRBJ1-2; D is possibly TRBD1 (5 bases). The CDR3 length is 16 residues. Per the germline V gene, CDR1 is KGHSH and CDR2 is LQKENI. With 0 bases removed from V and 4 bases from J, the gap between germline ends came to 15 bases. CDR3 DNA: TGTGCCAGCTCACCACCGTCAACAGGCGGAGGCTATGGCTACACCTTC. It encodes CASSPPSTGGGYGYTF.

The chain uses TRBV4-1 and TRBJ2-3; 10 bases agree with TRBD2. Germline values: CDR1 MGHRA, CDR2 YSYEKL. This CDR3 spans 19 amino acids. With 0 bases clipped from V and 6 bases from J, the junction kept 15 bases outside the gene matches. In nucleotides, the CDR3 is TGCGCCAGCAGCCAAGATTTATTTGGGCTAGCGGGAGTTGTTGATACGCAGTATTTT. Translation: CASSQDLFGLAGVVDTQYF.

The CDR3 reads CASSPRHRGNTIYF. CDR3 nucleotide sequence: TGTGCCAGCAGCCCGAGACACCGGGGAAACACCATATATTTT. The rearrangement uses TRBV7-2 and TRBJ1-3; D remains ambiguous. CDR3 size: 14 residues. The V and J ends lost 5 bases and 4 bases respectively, with 12 bases between them. Germline lookup yields CDR1 SGHTA and CDR2 FQGNSA.

This sequence joins TRBV11-3 and TRBJ2-1; 15 positions agree with TRBD2. The CDR3 runs 13 residues. The V gene's germline CDR1 is SGHNT and CDR2 YENEEA. V trimming: 8 bases; J trimming: 9 bases; junction bases outside the gene matches: 2. DNA of the CDR3: TGTGCCAGCGGACTAGCGGGAGGGAGTGAGCAGTTCTTC. Protein product: CASGLAGGSEQFF.

The V gene is TRBV10-3, the J gene TRBJ2-1; 13 nucleotides align to TRBD2. Germline V CDR1 and CDR2: ENHRY, SYGVKD. V gave up 4 bases and J gave up 4 bases; unmatched junction bases: 10. CDR3 length: 18 amino acids. DNA for the CDR3: TGTGCCATCAGTGGCCAGCCAGGGACTAGCGGGGCATACAATGAGCAGTTCTTC. As protein: CAISGQPGTSGAYNEQFF.

This clone was picked up one time. J is TRBJ1-4 and V is TRBV6-5; D is unclear. This CDR3 comprises 16 residues. The germline V gene encodes CDR1 MNHEY and CDR2 SVGAGI. Trimming stripped 0 bases from V and 0 bases from J, with 8 bases between. The CDR3: CASSYSGVATNEKLFF. The CDR3 DNA sequence: TGTGCCAGCAGTTACTCTGGGGTTGCAACTAATGAAAAACTGTTTTTT.

The J gene is TRBJ2-1, the V gene TRBV5-5; 7 bases line up with TRBD1. This CDR3 has 14 residues. Germline V gene lookup returns CDR1 SGHKS and CDR2 YYEKEE (reference sequence). With V trimmed by 1 base and J by 3 bases, 1 base remained unmatched. The CDR3 DNA reads TGTGCCAGCAGCTTGACAGGGGACTACAATGAGCAGTTCTTC. Amino acids: CASSLTGDYNEQFF.

The rearrangement links TRBV2 to TRBJ1-5; 7 bases line up with TRBD1. J gave up 6 bases and V 4 bases, and 3 bases lay outside the gene matches. Germline-derived CDR1 and CDR2 are SNHLY and FYNNEI. The CDR3 spans 13 residues. CDR3 nucleotides: TGTGCCAGCAGTGTGGAGGGGGCTCAGCCCCAGCATTTT. Amino acid sequence: CASSVEGAQPQHF. Full variable domain (outside the CDR3, taken from reference TRBV2 and TRBJ1-5): EPEVTQTPSHQVTQMGQEVILRCVPISNHLYFYWYRQILGQKVEFLVSFYNNEISEKSEIFDDQFSVERPDGSNFTLKIRSTKLEDSAMYFCASSVEGAQPQHFGDGTRLSIL.

This rearrangement joins TRBV30 to TRBJ2-3; 8 bases are shared with TRBD2. CDR1 is GTSNPN, CDR2 SVGIG, per germline (reference sequence). The CDR3 covers 15 residues. Trimming removed 0 bases from V and 2 bases from J; junction bases left unmatched: 4. The CDR3 DNA reads TGTGCCTGGAGTGTAGGACTAGCAATCACAGATACGCAGTATTTT. It is translated as CAWSVGLAITDTQYF.

This chain links TRBV7-9 with TRBJ2-7; maybe TRBD2 (5 bases). The germline V gene has CDR1 SEHNR and CDR2 FQNEAQ (reference sequence). V gave up 2 bases and J gave up 2 bases, with 7 bases separating them. The CDR3 spans 13 residues. For the CDR3, the DNA is TGTGCCAGCAGCTTATGGGGAGCCTACGAGCAGTACTTC. It is translated as CASSLWGAYEQYF.

The chain recombines TRBV30 with TRBJ2-7; D remains unclear. The V end was cut by 2 bases, the J end by 3 bases, with 11 bases between. The CDR3 contains 13 residues. From germline, CDR1 is GTSNPN and CDR2 SVGIG (reference sequence). CDR3 region: CAWSRGRVYEQYF. The DNA of the CDR3 is TGTGCCTGGAGTCGTGGTAGGGTCTACGAGCAGTACTTC.

The chain uses TRBV5-1 and TRBJ2-1; 8 bases are shared with TRBD2. The J segment lost 5 bases and the V segment lost 4 bases, leaving 2 bases of the junction unmatched. CDR1 and CDR2 (germline): SGHRS, YFSETQ. The CDR3 contains 13 residues. The CDR3 nucleotides are TGCGCCAGCAGCAAGGGACTAGACAATGAGCAGTTCTTC. Translation: CASSKGLDNEQFF. Combining the CDR3 with reference TRBV5-1 and TRBJ2-1 gives the whole variable domain KAGVTQTPRYLIKTRGQQVTLSCSPISGHRSVSWYQQTPGQGLQFLFEYFSETQRNKGNFPGRFSGRQFSNSRSEMNVSTLELGDSALYLCASSKGLDNEQFFGPGTRLTVL.

The V and J genes are TRBV11-2 and TRBJ1-3; a weak D match, TRBD1 (5 bases). The CDR3 has 17 amino acids. Trimming took 5 bases from V and 5 from J, leaving 22 bases between them. Germline lookup yields CDR1 SGHAT and CDR2 FQNNGV. The CDR3 spells CASSQSNGATVRNTIYF. The CDR3 bases are TGTGCCAGCAGCCAATCGAACGGGGCAACTGTGAGAAACACCATATATTTT. Using reference TRBV11-2 and TRBJ1-3 for the parts outside the CDR3, the full variable domain is EAGVAQSPRYKIIEKRQSVAFWCNPISGHATLYWYQQILGQGPKLLIQFQNNGVVDDSQLPKDRFSAERLKGVDSTLKIQPAKLEDSAVYLCASSQSNGATVRNTIYFGEGSWLTVV.

The chain links TRBV5-4 to TRBJ1-4; D ambiguous. Germline V gene data show CDR1 as SGHNT and CDR2 as YYREEE (reference sequence). The CDR3 extends over 13 amino acids. Trimming left V 0 bases short and J 10 bases short, with 10 bases between. The CDR3 region is CASSLAMDGKLFF. CDR3 DNA sequence: TGTGCCAGCAGCTTGGCGATGGATGGAAAACTGTTTTTT. The variable domain in full, completed from reference TRBV5-4 and TRBJ1-4, reads ETGVTQSPTHLIKTRGQQVTLRCSSQSGHNTVSWYQQALGQGPQFIFQYYREEENGRGNFPPRFSGLQFPNYSSELNVNALELDDSALYLCASSLAMDGKLFFGSGTQLSVL.

This sequence joins TRBV14 and TRBJ1-5; TRBD1 is a possible D gene (6 bases). Trimming removed 0 bases from V and 3 bases from J, with 18 bases in between. The length of the CDR3 is 18 residues. In germline, CDR1 is SGHDN, CDR2 FVKESK. The CDR3 protein is CASSQEGELGGSNQPQHF. DNA for the CDR3: TGTGCCAGCAGCCAAGAGGGGGAATTAGGGGGGTCCAATCAGCCCCAGCATTTT.

The V call is TRBV6-4, the J call TRBJ2-1; TRBD2 agrees at 10 bases. V dropped 4 bases and J dropped 10; count of bases not matched to a gene: 10. Germline CDR1 MRHNA, CDR2 SNTAGT. The length of the CDR3 is 15 residues. CDR3 DNA: TGTGCCAGCAGTGCAGGGCTAGCGGGAGTTACCGAGCAGTTCTTC. Protein: CASSAGLAGVTEQFF.